The present entry profiles one T cell receptor beta chain with its context. The PCR was carried out with 60 Vbeta primers and 13 Jbeta primers. Sequenced by immunoSEQ multiplex PCR; TCRdb stores in-frame clones only, minus some. Of about 90,000 clones listed, approximately 68% are singletons. Germline CDR1 is MNHEY and CDR2 is SVGAGI. With 0 bases clipped from V and 9 bases from J, the junction kept 4 bases outside the gene matches. The CDR3 consists of 15 residues. This sample is drawn from a study of cytomegalovirus exposure and HLA in healthy donors. This clonotype was obtained from a woman in her fifties or sixties in good health and CMV-seropositive. V usage is TRBV6-5 and J usage is TRBJ1-6; 8 bases are shared with TRBD1. The sequenced sample was PBMCs. CDR3 sequence (DNA): TGTGCCAGCAGTTACTCGGACAGGGAAGTTTCACCCCTCCACTTT. Translated, it gives CASSYSDREVSPLHF.